Below, 20 T cell receptor beta chains from the same sample are listed, as sequenced in a study of T cells in Graves' hyperthyroidism and ophthalmopathy. Amplification of TCR beta CDR3 regions was performed using RNA transcripts as template. The HTBI primer set was used in a first-round RT-PCR of the TCR CDR3. Via MiXCR, TCRdb re-called the multiplex PCR reads, giving one row per CDR3 protein. This table holds 500,000 or so distinct CDR3 sequences, 15% to 20% found once. Material for sequencing was blood. The origin of the receptors is a woman aged 25 to 39 with Graves' ophthalmopathy.

The chain links TRBV28 to TRBJ2-3; 10 bases match TRBD2. V trimming: 1 base; J trimming: 2 bases; junction bases outside the gene matches: 6. CDR1 and CDR2 (germline): MDHEN, SYDVKM. The CDR3 is 17 residues long. DNA for the CDR3: TGTGCCAGCAGTTTATATCTAGCGGGAGTACCCACAGATACGCAGTATTTT. Its translation: CASSLYLAGVPTDTQYF.

The table lists this clonotype with many counts. This rearrangement joins TRBV27 to TRBJ1-1; D is unresolved. The CDR3 is made up of 14 amino acids. The V end lost 3 bases, the J end lost 1 base, and 9 bases lay between the germline ends. The germline CDR1 and CDR2 sequences are MNHEY and SMNVEV (reference sequence). The CDR3 sequence is CASSFLTGNTEAFF. CDR3 DNA: TGTGCCAGCAGTTTTCTGACGGGGAACACTGAAGCTTTCTTT.

The CDR3 loop is CASSRRLNQPQHF. In nucleotides, the CDR3 is TGTGCCAGCAGTCGCCGATTAAATCAGCCCCAGCATTTT. The rearrangement uses TRBV6-2 or TRBV6-3 and TRBJ1-5; D uncertain. Between the trimmed V and J ends, which lost 5 bases and 4 bases, there was a span of 9 bases. Germline-derived CDR1 and CDR2 are MNHEY and SVGEGT. The CDR3 length is 13 residues.

This chain links TRBV6-1 with TRBJ1-1, with D unclear. Germline CDR1 is MNHNS and CDR2 is SASEGT. This CDR3 contains 14 residues. Deletions cut 7 bases from V and 4 bases from J, with 16 bases between. CDR3 in DNA: TGTGCCAGCAAAAATACAGCAGCCGGCACTGAAGCTTTCTTT. Encoded protein: CASKNTAAGTEAFF.

This chain uses TRBV5-5 with TRBJ2-2, with D unresolved. V shed 1 base and J shed 1 base, with 8 bases lying between them. CDR3 length equals 15 residues. Germline-derived CDR1 and CDR2 are SGHKS and YYEKEE (reference sequence). DNA for the CDR3: TGTGCCAGCAGCTTGAGGGCGGTGAACACCGGGGAGCTGTTTTTT. It encodes CASSLRAVNTGELFF. The full variable domain, completed using reference TRBV5-5 and TRBJ2-2, is DAGVTQSPTHLIKTRGQQVTLRCSPISGHKSVSWYQQVLGQGPQFIFQYYEKEERGRGNFPDRFSARQFPNYSSELNVNALLLGDSALYLCASSLRAVNTGELFFGEGSRLTVL.

In its sample, this clonotype was seen many times. V usage is TRBV6-5 and J usage is TRBJ1-3; perhaps TRBD1 as D (5 bases). Germline V CDR1 and CDR2: MNHEY, SVGAGI. This CDR3 is built from 16 residues. V was clipped by 4 bases and J by 1 base, with 14 bases between them. The CDR3 region is CASSSTWGESGNTIYF. The CDR3, as DNA: TGTGCCAGCAGTTCCACCTGGGGCGAATCTGGAAACACCATATATTTT.

This clonotype was seen more than once but under ten times. The J gene is TRBJ2-4, the V gene TRBV18, with 8 bases fitting TRBD1. V dropped 2 bases and J dropped 6; count of bases not matched to a gene: 3. CDR1 and CDR2 (germline): KGHSH, LQKENI. CDR3 length equals 14 residues. In DNA form, the CDR3 reads TGTGCCAGCTCACCAACAGGGGGTGTAAACATTCAGTACTTC. As protein: CASSPTGGVNIQYF.

This clonotype showed up just a few times. V is TRBV20-1 and J is TRBJ2-7; 8 bases are a match to TRBD2. The J segment lost 7 bases and the V segment lost 0 bases, leaving 8 bases of the junction unmatched. The CDR3 runs 14 residues. CDR1 and CDR2 from the germline V gene are DFQATT and SNEGSKA (reference sequence). For the CDR3, the DNA is TGCAGTGCTAGAGAGGTCGGGAGGGCCGAAGAGCAGTACTTC. Protein sequence: CSAREVGRAEEQYF.

A few counts support this clonotype. The V and J genes are TRBV13 and TRBJ2-3; D gene uncertain. Germline values: CDR1 PRHDT, CDR2 FYEKMQ (reference sequence). Trimming shortened V by 7 bases and J by 2 bases, and 7 bases separated the two germline ends. This CDR3 spans 12 amino acids. CDR3 sequence reads: CASKSSTDTQYF. CDR3 coding DNA: TGTGCCAGCAAGTCCTCCACAGATACGCAGTATTTT.

The chain is built from TRBV29-1 and TRBJ1-2; TRBD1 agrees at 8 bases. Germline assignment: CDR1 SQVTM and CDR2 ANQGSEA. This CDR3 region has 12 residues. V was pared by 6 bases and J by 2 bases, with 2 bases of the junction left unmatched. The CDR3 DNA reads as TGCAGCGTCAGGGGGCGCAACTATGGCTACACCTTC. Translation: CSVRGRNYGYTF.

This clonotype was counted ten times or more. The V gene is TRBV7-8, the J gene TRBJ2-3; D unresolved. Germline V gene data show CDR1 as SGHVS and CDR2 as FQNEAQ. V was clipped by 5 bases and J by 7 bases, with 13 bases between them. CDR3 length equals 13 residues. CDR3 DNA sequence: TGTGCCAGCAGCACCCCACTGTCACATACGCAGTATTTT. This sequence encodes CASSTPLSHTQYF. Together with reference TRBV7-8 and TRBJ2-3, the CDR3 gives the full variable domain: GAGVSQSPRYKVAKRGQDVALRCDPISGHVSLFWYQQALGQGPEFLTYFQNEAQLDKSGLPSDRFFAERPEGSVSTLKIQRTQQEDSAVYLCASSTPLSHTQYFGPGTRLTVL.

There are many counts of this clonotype. This chain links TRBV28 with TRBJ1-4, with D uncertain. The V and J ends lost 6 bases and 4 bases respectively, with 9 bases between them. CDR1 is MDHEN and CDR2 is SYDVKM in the germline V gene. The CDR3 length is 13 residues. DNA of the CDR3: TGTGCCAGCAGCTCCGGGGATAATGAAAAACTGTTTTTT. As protein: CASSSGDNEKLFF.

This clonotype was seen a few times. V and J are TRBV29-1 and TRBJ2-4; a weak D match, TRBD2 (5 bases). The V and J ends lost 1 base and 1 base respectively, with 5 bases between them. This CDR3 is built from 13 residues. The germline CDR1 and CDR2 sequences are SQVTM and ANQGSEA. CDR3 residues: CSVEGEAKNIQYF. DNA of the CDR3: TGCAGCGTTGAAGGGGAGGCCAAAAACATTCAGTACTTC.

The table lists this clonotype with many counts. The chain employs TRBV6-2 or TRBV6-3 and TRBJ2-1; 11 nucleotides agree with TRBD2. The CDR3 contains 17 residues. The germline CDR1 and CDR2 sequences are MNHEY and SVGEGT. Losses at the gene ends were 5 bases for V and 3 bases for J; bases not matched to a gene: 9. CDR3 sequence: CASSLTSGNSFYNEQFF. The CDR3 DNA sequence: TGTGCCAGCAGTCTGACTAGCGGGAACTCCTTCTACAATGAGCAGTTCTTC.

The chain is built from TRBV5-8 and TRBJ2-1, with D tentatively TRBD2 (5 bases). V lost 0 bases, J lost 0 bases, and 10 bases lay in between. The CDR3 contains 16 residues. From germline, CDR1 is SGHTS and CDR2 YDEGEE. The CDR3 DNA reads as TGTGCCAGCAGCTTGGTCGGGGTTTCCTCCTACAATGAGCAGTTCTTC. This encodes CASSLVGVSSYNEQFF.

This clonotype was observed a few times. The chain has TRBV6-1 and TRBJ2-2; TRBD2 agrees at 11 bases. With 6 bases clipped from V and 5 bases from J, the junction kept 11 bases outside the gene matches. Germline loops: CDR1 MNHNS, CDR2 SASEGT. CDR3 length: 17 amino acids. This chain's CDR3 is CASSPSTSGRNTGELFF. The DNA for the CDR3 is TGTGCCAGCAGCCCTTCCACTAGCGGGAGAAATACCGGGGAGCTGTTTTTT.

This clonotype was seen at least ten times. This chain uses TRBV12-3 or TRBV12-4 with TRBJ2-5; 8 positions agree with TRBD2. CDR3 length: 14 amino acids. Trimming at V came to 5 bases and at J to 5 bases, leaving 7 bases not matched to a gene. The CDR3: CASSQAGEVETQYF. The DNA of the CDR3 is TGTGCCAGCAGTCAAGCGGGAGAGGTTGAGACCCAGTACTTC.

Ten or more counts support this clonotype. The CDR3, as DNA: TGTGCCAGCAGCCCAAATCGCTTAGCGGGGAGCTCCTACGAGCAGTACTTC. Amino acids: CASSPNRLAGSSYEQYF. The genes are TRBV7-2 and TRBJ2-7, with 8 bases aligning to TRBD2. Trimming cost V 5 bases and J 0 bases; bases outside gene matches: 12. The CDR3 runs 17 residues. Germline-derived CDR1 and CDR2 are SGHTA and FQGNSA.

This clonotype has ten or more counts. This chain links TRBV5-1 with TRBJ2-1; possibly TRBD1 for D (6 bases). This CDR3 spans 15 amino acids. V shed 4 bases and J shed 8 bases, with 19 bases lying between them. In germline, CDR1 is SGHRS, CDR2 YFSETQ. The CDR3 loop reads CASSPSGTPDDEQFF. In nucleotides, the CDR3 is TGCGCCAGCAGCCCCTCCGGGACACCGGACGATGAGCAGTTCTTC.

This clonotype was counted at least ten times. V usage is TRBV4-2 and J usage is TRBJ2-1, with 9 bases lining up with TRBD2. The CDR3 is 15 amino acids. The germline V gene has CDR1 LGHNA and CDR2 YNFKEQ. With V trimmed by 3 bases and J by 7 bases, 7 bases remained unmatched. In DNA form, the CDR3 reads TGTGCCAGCAGCCAGGCGGGAGGGACTGGTAATGAGCAGTTCTTC. Its translation: CASSQAGGTGNEQFF.